This TCR beta chain was sequenced for a study of T-cell reconstitution after alpha-beta-depleted transplantation in children. A library of TCRbeta sequences, prepared with unique molecular identifiers, was generated. TCRdb called the PCR reads again in MiXCR, with one record for every CDR3 protein. The sample lists approximately 400,000 distinct CDR3 sequences, roughly 11% seen once, with roughly 6% in the top ten. Deletions cut 7 bases from V and 5 bases from J, with 22 bases between. The CDR3 consists of 16 residues. Germline V gene sequence: CDR1 SEHNR, CDR2 FQNEAQ (reference sequence). The chain employs TRBV7-9 and TRBJ2-3; D perhaps matches TRBD1 (7 bases). The sequencing here drew on PBMCs from the stem cell graft donor, taken from the stem cell graft. The TCR comes from a human donor who donated a stem cell graft to a child with acute myeloid leukemia. The CDR3 reads CASKAWGDSWKDTQYF. CDR3 coding DNA: TGTGCCAGCAAAGCCTGGGGGGACAGCTGGAAAGATACGCAGTATTTT.